Detailed here is one T cell receptor beta chain. These data belong to a study of blood T cell repertoires in COVID-19. Turning to the study itself: The origin of the acute and convalescent COVID-19 samples was the United States, Italy and Spain.

The CDR3 is made up of 15 amino acids. Germline CDR1 reads MDHEN; CDR2 reads SYDVKM. Trimming stripped 6 bases from V and 1 base from J, with 15 bases between. Assay used: immunoSEQ multiplex PCR; TCRdb lists only in-frame clones, some missing. Among some 240,000 clones, around 85% were seen once, and the ten largest hold roughly a tenth. The chain links TRBV28 to TRBJ2-5; a weak D match, TRBD2 (5 bases). The source material was peripheral blood. The TCR comes from a woman of 80 years or more with acute or convalescent COVID-19. The CDR3 loop reads CASRPSGKTQETQYF. The DNA of the CDR3 is TGTGCCAGCAGACCCTCCGGGAAGACCCAAGAGACCCAGTACTTC.